This entry lists 15 T cell receptor beta chains sequenced from one sample in a study of shared clonotypes between healthy human individuals. Assay: immunoSEQ multiplex PCR; the TCRdb copy retains only in-frame clones and omits some. The sample holds 2,500,000 or so clones, just over 90% seen once. Sequenced material: naive CD4+ T cells sorted from blood. Subset given: CD45RA+ positively selected. The source is a man between 18 and 29 years old in good health.

This chain joins TRBV7-2 and TRBJ1-2, with TRBD1 matching over 7 bases. This CDR3 contains 14 residues. CDR1 is SGHTA and CDR2 is FQGNSA in the germline V gene. V lost 5 bases, J lost 0 bases, and 3 bases stayed unmatched. The CDR3 protein is CASSVDRANYGYTF. In DNA, the CDR3 is TGTGCCAGCAGCGTCGACAGGGCTAACTATGGCTACACCTTC. Supplemented by reference TRBV7-2 and TRBJ1-2, the full variable domain reads GAGVSQSPSNKVTEKGKDVELRCDPISGHTALYWYRQSLGQGLEFLIYFQGNSAPDKSGLPSDRFSAERTGGSVSTLTIQRTQQEDSAVYLCASSVDRANYGYTFGSGTRLTVV.

The J gene is TRBJ2-5, the V gene TRBV10-1; maybe TRBD2 (5 bases). The V end lost 3 bases, the J end lost 5 bases, and 13 bases lay between the germline ends. The germline V gene has CDR1 WNHNN and CDR2 SYGVQD (reference sequence). This CDR3 comprises 14 residues. CDR3 in amino acids: CASSETRVRETQYF. CDR3 nucleotides: TGCGCCAGCAGTGAAACTAGGGTGAGGGAGACCCAGTACTTC.

The count of this clone is one. This sequence joins TRBV5-1 and TRBJ2-5, with 7 bases matching TRBD1. The CDR3 covers 15 residues. The trim removed 4 bases at V and 5 bases at J, leaving 11 bases unmatched. Germline CDR1 is SGHRS and CDR2 is YFSETQ. The CDR3 DNA follows: TGCGCCAGCAGCAAGGACAGGACAGTGGCGGAGACCCAGTACTTC. Protein product: CASSKDRTVAETQYF.

The DNA for the CDR3 is TGTGCCAGCAGTGAAGAGGGGGGCGCGAGCACCGGGGAGCTGTTTTTT. Its translation: CASSEEGGASTGELFF. The rearrangement links TRBV2 to TRBJ2-2; TRBD1 or TRBD2 may be the D gene (6 bases each). The germline V and J ends were trimmed by 1 base and 4 bases, with 13 bases remaining between them. The CDR3 sequence is 16 residues long. Per the germline V gene, CDR1 is SNHLY and CDR2 is FYNNEI.

J is TRBJ2-5 and V is TRBV18; the D is unclear. Germline CDR1 reads KGHSH; CDR2 reads LQKENI. The CDR3 extends over 12 amino acids. Trimming removed 0 bases from V and 4 bases from J, with 3 bases in between. The chain's CDR3 is CASSPPTETQYF. The CDR3 DNA reads TGTGCCAGCTCACCACCGACAGAGACCCAGTACTTC.

The V gene is TRBV27, the J gene TRBJ1-5; D ambiguous. The CDR3 runs to 13 residues. In germline, CDR1 is MNHEY, CDR2 SMNVEV (reference sequence). Deletions cut 10 bases from V and 3 bases from J, with 13 bases between. CDR3 sequence: CATQLRFNQPQHF. The CDR3 DNA sequence: TGTGCCACCCAATTGCGTTTCAATCAGCCCCAGCATTTT.

For the CDR3, the DNA is TGTGCCAGCAGGCAGGGGGAAATCACCATATATTTT. Translated: CASRQGEITIYF. This chain links TRBV2 with TRBJ1-3, with 7 bases matching TRBD1. This CDR3 comprises 12 residues. Germline V lookup: CDR1 SNHLY, CDR2 FYNNEI. Germline trimming cut 6 bases from V and 9 bases from J; bases unmatched to any gene: 5.

V and J are TRBV5-1 and TRBJ2-7; D is unclear. From germline, CDR1 is SGHRS and CDR2 YFSETQ. V was trimmed by 6 bases and J by 0 bases, leaving 13 bases between them. CDR3 length: 14 amino acids. Here the CDR3 reads CASNPGQTSYEQYF. DNA of the CDR3: TGCGCCAGCAACCCCGGGCAGACCTCCTACGAGCAGTACTTC. Drawing the rest from reference TRBV5-1 and TRBJ2-7, the complete variable domain is KAGVTQTPRYLIKTRGQQVTLSCSPISGHRSVSWYQQTPGQGLQFLFEYFSETQRNKGNFPGRFSGRQFSNSRSEMNVSTLELGDSALYLCASNPGQTSYEQYFGPGTRLTVT.

J is TRBJ2-1 and V is TRBV4-1, with unresolved D. The CDR3 runs to 15 residues. Germline assignment: CDR1 MGHRA and CDR2 YSYEKL. The germline V and J ends were trimmed by 4 bases and 8 bases, with 18 bases remaining between them. The CDR3 reads CASSRLLRSAYEQFF. The CDR3 DNA reads as TGCGCCAGCAGCCGCCTGCTACGGTCTGCCTATGAGCAGTTCTTC.

This clone was observed a handful of times. The rearrangement joins TRBV6-5 to TRBJ1-6; 7 bases align to TRBD1. CDR1 is MNHEY and CDR2 is SVGAGI in the germline V gene. V dropped 6 bases and J dropped 10; count of bases not matched to a gene: 12. The length of the CDR3 is 15 residues. Written as DNA, the CDR3 is TGTGCCAGCAGGTTCAACAGGGGAACGGGCTCACCCCTCCACTTT. This gives the protein CASRFNRGTGSPLHF.

This chain joins TRBV2 and TRBJ1-1, with TRBD1 as a possible D gene (5 bases). Trimming cost V 6 bases and J 5 bases, with 13 bases left between them. Germline loops: CDR1 SNHLY, CDR2 FYNNEI. The CDR3 runs 13 residues. The DNA of the CDR3 is TGTGCCAGCAGCAAAGTGGGGGGGACTGAAGCTTTCTTT. The encoded protein is CASSKVGGTEAFF.

The chain links TRBV6-5 to TRBJ2-2, with a weak D call TRBD2 (5 bases). The germline CDR1 and CDR2 sequences are MNHEY and SVGAGI. This CDR3 spans 13 amino acids. Between the trimmed V and J ends, which lost 11 bases and 4 bases, there was a span of 14 bases. The CDR3 DNA follows: TGTGCCGCCTCGAGGGTAGTCACCGGGGAGCTGTTTTTT. Translating gives CAASRVVTGELFF.

The CDR3 nucleotides read TGTGCCAGCAGTGAAGAGGTGGGGTACAATCAGCCCCAGCATTTT. The encoded protein is CASSEEVGYNQPQHF. The rearrangement joins TRBV6-1 to TRBJ1-5; D call uncertain. CDR3 length equals 15 residues. Trimming removed 1 base at V and 3 bases at J, with 10 bases between. The germline CDR1 and CDR2 sequences are MNHNS and SASEGT.

J is TRBJ2-5 and V is TRBV7-2, with D uncertain. Germline V gene sequence: CDR1 SGHTA, CDR2 FQGNSA. There are 13 residues in the CDR3. Trimming shortened V by 8 bases and J by 1 base, and 11 bases separated the two germline ends. This CDR3 reads CASASRVQETQYF. The CDR3 nucleotides read TGTGCCAGCGCCTCTAGGGTCCAAGAGACCCAGTACTTC.

The rearrangement links TRBV6-5 to TRBJ2-3; 8 positions agree with TRBD1. The CDR3 spans 15 residues. V shed 6 bases, J shed 1 base, and the junction held 6 bases outside the gene matches. Looked up from germline, CDR1 is MNHEY and CDR2 is SVGAGI. The CDR3 DNA follows: TGTGCCAGCAGAAACAGGGGGGTGGGCACAGATACGCAGTATTTT. Amino acid sequence: CASRNRGVGTDTQYF.